This T cell receptor beta chain is drawn from a study of monozygotic twins with inflammatory bowel disease. TCRdb reprocessed the 5' RACE reads and keeps a single row for each CDR3 protein, giving no DNA. Its listing shows approximately 420,000 distinct CDR3 sequences. The V gene's germline CDR1 is DFQATT and CDR2 SNEGSKA (reference sequence). This CDR3 has 15 amino acids. The source material was blood. This rearrangement joins TRBV20-1 to TRBJ2-7; lacking DNA, the TRBD2 call made by TCRdb goes unchecked. The sequence was collected from a human donor with ulcerative colitis or Crohn's disease, or a healthy co-twin of an affected twin (not recorded which). The CDR3 region is CSASGRLAGMYEQYF.